The source of this TCR beta chain is a study of blood T cell repertoires in COVID-19. On the study more broadly: The United States, Italy and Spain provided the acute and convalescent COVID-19 samples. Sample material is recorded as cDNA or gDNA derived from T cells, B-cell-depleted T cells, or PBMCs.

Under the authors' procedure: Amplified reference gene primers provided the basis for estimating nucleated cell counts. TCRdb's copy holds only in-frame clones and misses some; the assay was immunoSEQ multiplex PCR. The V and J calls and clone size come from that table; D and trimming were worked out from the DNA. The table includes nearly 200,000 clones, about 86% detected once. There are 16 residues in the CDR3. Germline V gives CDR1 LGHNA, CDR2 YSLEER. V shed 1 base and J shed 4 bases, with 14 bases lying between them. The chain uses TRBV4-3 and TRBJ2-1, with a weak D call TRBD2 (6 bases). Source material: peripheral blood. The TCR originated in a woman in her 70s with acute or convalescent COVID-19. In nucleotides, the CDR3 is TGCGCCAGCAGCCAAGCGTTTGGAGGGTTTTACAATGAGCAGTTCTTC. Translated: CASSQAFGGFYNEQFF.